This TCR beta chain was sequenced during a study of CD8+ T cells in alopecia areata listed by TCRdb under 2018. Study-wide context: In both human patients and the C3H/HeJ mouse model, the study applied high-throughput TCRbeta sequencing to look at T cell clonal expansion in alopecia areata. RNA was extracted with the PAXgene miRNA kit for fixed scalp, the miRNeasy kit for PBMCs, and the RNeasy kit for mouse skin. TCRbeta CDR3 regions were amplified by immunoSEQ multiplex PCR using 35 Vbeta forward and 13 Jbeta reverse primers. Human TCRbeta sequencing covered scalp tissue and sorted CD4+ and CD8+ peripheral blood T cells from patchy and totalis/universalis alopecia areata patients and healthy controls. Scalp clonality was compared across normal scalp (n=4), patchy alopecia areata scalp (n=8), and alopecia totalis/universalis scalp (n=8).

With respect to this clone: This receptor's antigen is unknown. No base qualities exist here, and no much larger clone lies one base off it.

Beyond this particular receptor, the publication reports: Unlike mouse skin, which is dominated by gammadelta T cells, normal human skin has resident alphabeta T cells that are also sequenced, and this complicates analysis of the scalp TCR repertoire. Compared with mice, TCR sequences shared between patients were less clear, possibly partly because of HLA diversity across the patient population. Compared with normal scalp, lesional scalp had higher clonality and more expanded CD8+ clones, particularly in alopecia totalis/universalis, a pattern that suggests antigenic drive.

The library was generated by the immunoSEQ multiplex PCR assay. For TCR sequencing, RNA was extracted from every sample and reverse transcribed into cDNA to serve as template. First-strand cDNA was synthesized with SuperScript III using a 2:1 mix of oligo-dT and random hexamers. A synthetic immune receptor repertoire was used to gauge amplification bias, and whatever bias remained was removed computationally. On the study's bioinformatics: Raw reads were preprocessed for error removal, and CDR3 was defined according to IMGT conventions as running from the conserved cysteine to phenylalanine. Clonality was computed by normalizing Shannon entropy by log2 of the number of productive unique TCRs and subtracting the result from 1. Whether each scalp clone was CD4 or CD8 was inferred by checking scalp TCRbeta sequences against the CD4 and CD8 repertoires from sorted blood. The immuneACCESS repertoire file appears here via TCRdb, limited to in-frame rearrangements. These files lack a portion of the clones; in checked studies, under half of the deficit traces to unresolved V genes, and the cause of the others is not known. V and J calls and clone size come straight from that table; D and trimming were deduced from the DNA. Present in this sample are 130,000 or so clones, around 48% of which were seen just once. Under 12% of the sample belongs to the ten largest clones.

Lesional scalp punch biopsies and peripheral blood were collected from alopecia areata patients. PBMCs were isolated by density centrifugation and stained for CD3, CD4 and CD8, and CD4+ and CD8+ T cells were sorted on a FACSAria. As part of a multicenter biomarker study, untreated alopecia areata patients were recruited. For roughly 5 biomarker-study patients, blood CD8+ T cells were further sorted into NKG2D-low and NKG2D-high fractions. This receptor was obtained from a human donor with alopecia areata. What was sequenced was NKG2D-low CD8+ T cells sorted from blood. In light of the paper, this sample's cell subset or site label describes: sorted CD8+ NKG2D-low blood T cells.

The CDR3 loop reads CASSSLSRDYQETQYF. The DNA sequence is as follows: TGTGCCAGCAGCTCGCTAAGCCGGGACTACCAAGAGACCCAGTACTTC. The sequence is built from TRBV11-2 and TRBJ2-5; TRBD2 is a weak D gene call, 6 bases matching. Trimming costs V 4 bases and J 0 bases, and their ends lie 15 bases apart. CDR1 is given as SGHAT and CDR2 as FQNNGV, both from the germline V gene. Spanning cysteine to phenylalanine, the CDR3 consists of 16 amino acids. Of all the DNA, just the CDR3 is kept, 48 bases in frame from base 1.